Presented here are 32 T cell receptor beta chains from one specimen sequenced in a study of cytomegalovirus exposure and HLA in healthy donors (dated by TCRdb to 2016 to 2017). The receptor library was made with the immunoSEQ multiplex PCR assay. The multiplex PCR relied on a mix of 60 forward primers for TCR Vbeta segments and 13 reverse primers for TCR Jbeta segments. TCRdb stores this immuneACCESS table with in-frame sequences only. Part of the clones is absent; in the studies checked, under half of the shortfall reflects unresolved V genes, and no reason is known for the rest. This sample has some 140,000 clones in its table, and 60% to 85% of those were observed once. Jointly, the top ten make up about 0.97% of the sample. Sequenced: PBMCs. Receptor source: a man aged 18 to 29 in good health and CMV-seronegative.

The rearrangement uses TRBV6-1 and TRBJ1-4; no definite D call. This CDR3 contains 13 residues. The germline gives CDR1 MNHNS, CDR2 SASEGT. V lost 8 bases to trimming and J lost 4 bases, with 11 bases between them. The CDR3 DNA sequence: TGTGCCAGCGGGCAGGCCATTAATGAAAAACTGTTTTTT. It yields the protein CASGQAINEKLFF.

The chain carries TRBV10-2 and TRBJ2-7, with 7 bases identical to TRBD2. Germline V gives CDR1 WSHSY, CDR2 SAAADI. CDR3 size: 14 residues. Trimming at V came to 0 bases and at J to 3 bases, leaving 2 bases not matched to a gene. CDR3 residues: CASSESWDYYEQYF. The CDR3 nucleotides read TGCGCCAGCAGTGAGTCCTGGGACTACTACGAGCAGTACTTC.

There are a few counts of this clone. The gene calls are TRBV4-2 and TRBJ1-4; D call uncertain. This CDR3 is 13 amino acids long. Trimming stripped 1 base from V and 6 bases from J, with 6 bases between. Germline CDR1 LGHNA, CDR2 YNFKEQ. CDR3 residues: CASSQVADEKLFF. The CDR3 DNA reads as TGTGCCAGCAGCCAAGTGGCAGATGAAAAACTGTTTTTT.

This chain uses TRBV11-2 with TRBJ2-3, with a possible D match to TRBD2 (6 bases). This CDR3 contains 15 residues. Germline V gene lookup returns CDR1 SGHAT and CDR2 FQNNGV. Trimming removed 5 bases from V and 3 bases from J, with 15 bases in between. The CDR3 here is CASSPGTRPTDTQYF. The CDR3 region has the DNA TGTGCCAGCAGCCCAGGGACTCGACCGACAGATACGCAGTATTTT.

V and J are TRBV15 and TRBJ1-1, with D possibly being TRBD1 (5 bases). Trimming cost V 0 bases and J 7 bases, with 15 bases left between them. Germline-derived CDR1 and CDR2 are LNHNV and YYDKDF (reference sequence). This CDR3 contains 15 residues. The CDR3 sequence is CATSRDLTTQGEAFF. DNA of the CDR3: TGTGCCACCAGCAGAGATTTAACGACGCAGGGTGAAGCTTTCTTT.

The gene calls are TRBV15 and TRBJ2-1, with TRBD1 matching over 7 bases. The V gene end was trimmed by 2 bases and the J gene end by 8 bases; junction bases not matched to a gene: 6. Germline CDR1 and CDR2: LNHNV and YYDKDF (reference sequence). The CDR3 contains 14 residues. CDR3 protein: CATSRQGEQHEQFF. The CDR3 nucleotides read TGTGCCACCAGCAGACAGGGGGAGCAACATGAGCAGTTCTTC.

The chain links TRBV6-5 to TRBJ2-5; possible D gene TRBD2, 6 bases. Trimming took 4 bases from V and 5 from J, leaving 11 bases between them. Germline V lookup: CDR1 MNHEY, CDR2 SVGAGI. This CDR3 spans 13 amino acids. The CDR3 DNA is TGTGCCAGCAGTTTGTGGGGAGGCGAGACCCAGTACTTC. This codes for CASSLWGGETQYF.

This clone was seen a few times. The V call is TRBV5-1, the J call TRBJ2-1; 8 bases map to TRBD1. Looked up from germline, CDR1 is SGHRS and CDR2 is YFSETQ. This CDR3 spans 13 amino acids. The trim removed 0 bases at V and 9 bases at J, leaving 2 bases unmatched. The CDR3 DNA reads as TGCGCCAGCAGCTTGGATGGACAGGGTGAGCAGTTCTTC. Translated: CASSLDGQGEQFF.

This clone was found once. The gene calls are TRBV2 and TRBJ1-6; D not resolved. Germline CDR1 and CDR2: SNHLY and FYNNEI. This CDR3 region has 16 residues. Trimming took off 4 bases at V and 0 bases at J, with 10 bases between the two ends. In nucleotides, the CDR3 is TGTGCCAGCAGTGTACCTGGGAGCTCCTATAATTCACCCCTCCACTTT. This sequence encodes CASSVPGSSYNSPLHF. The full variable domain, completed using reference TRBV2 and TRBJ1-6, is EPEVTQTPSHQVTQMGQEVILRCVPISNHLYFYWYRQILGQKVEFLVSFYNNEISEKSEIFDDQFSVERPDGSNFTLKIRSTKLEDSAMYFCASSVPGSSYNSPLHFGNGTRLTVT.

The sample holds one count of this clone. The chain has TRBV5-1 and TRBJ2-2; a weak D match, TRBD2 (6 bases). Trimming pared 4 bases from V and 6 bases from J, leaving 19 bases between. This CDR3 spans 16 amino acids. Germline CDR1 SGHRS, CDR2 YFSETQ. CDR3 amino acids: CASSPPRDSRAGELFF. DNA for the CDR3: TGCGCCAGCAGCCCCCCACGGGACTCGCGGGCCGGGGAGCTGTTTTTT.

The table lists this clone with a few counts. The chain is built from TRBV6-6 and TRBJ1-2; D is possibly TRBD1 (6 bases). The CDR3 has 13 amino acids. The germline CDR1 and CDR2 sequences are MNHNY and SVGAGI (reference sequence). The V gene lost 5 bases and the J gene lost 6 bases, with 13 bases spanning the gap. The CDR3 protein is CASSQQGPDGYTF. For the CDR3, the DNA is TGTGCCAGCAGTCAACAGGGCCCTGATGGCTACACCTTC.

The rearrangement links TRBV6-5 to TRBJ2-1; perhaps TRBD1 as D (6 bases). Trimming cost V 6 bases and J 1 base, with 13 bases left between them. The CDR3 has 15 residues. The V gene's germline CDR1 is MNHEY and CDR2 SVGAGI. The CDR3 region is CASRIRTVSYNEQFF. CDR3 nucleotide sequence: TGTGCCAGCAGGATTAGGACAGTATCCTACAATGAGCAGTTCTTC.

CDR3 sequence: CASSLVGAVGKNIQYF. CDR3 sequence (DNA): TGCGCCAGCAGCTTGGTTGGGGCGGTTGGGAAAAACATTCAGTACTTC. The chain is built from TRBV5-1 and TRBJ2-4; D is perhaps TRBD1 (5 bases). Germline V gene sequence: CDR1 SGHRS, CDR2 YFSETQ. This CDR3 has 16 amino acids. V gave up 0 bases and J gave up 4 bases, with 14 bases separating them.

The sample holds a few counts of this clone. This chain links TRBV6-5 with TRBJ1-2, with D possibly being TRBD1 (6 bases). The V end lost 4 bases, the J end lost 4 bases, and 16 bases lay between the germline ends. The germline CDR1 and CDR2 sequences are MNHEY and SVGAGI. The CDR3 is 15 amino acids. This CDR3 reads CASSSIKTGRYGYTF. In DNA, the CDR3 is TGTGCCAGCAGTTCCATTAAGACAGGCCGCTATGGCTACACCTTC.

This clone was detected only once. This chain uses TRBV13 with TRBJ2-7; 9 bases are shared with TRBD1. V shed 5 bases, J shed 3 bases, and the junction held 5 bases outside the gene matches. Germline CDR1 and CDR2: PRHDT and FYEKMQ (reference sequence). The CDR3 has 14 residues. The CDR3, as DNA: TGTGCCAGCAGCCTGACGGGACAGGGCTACGAGCAGTACTTC. This gives the protein CASSLTGQGYEQYF.

The chain recombines TRBV4-2 with TRBJ2-7, with 10 bases matching TRBD1. CDR1 is LGHNA and CDR2 is YNFKEQ in the germline V gene. This CDR3 is 16 amino acids long. Trimming cost V 1 base and J 3 bases; bases outside gene matches: 6. CDR3: CASSQAPGDRGYEQYF. The CDR3, as DNA: TGTGCCAGCAGCCAAGCCCCGGGGGACAGGGGCTACGAGCAGTACTTC.

The table lists this clone with a count of one. The gene calls are TRBV7-8 and TRBJ1-6, with D possibly matching TRBD1 (6 bases). Germline V gene lookup returns CDR1 SGHVS and CDR2 FQNEAQ. Trimming pared 5 bases from V and 3 bases from J, leaving 14 bases between. This CDR3 has 16 amino acids. CDR3 in amino acids: CASSQTTGLYNSPLHF. The CDR3 region has the DNA TGTGCCAGCAGCCAAACGACAGGCCTCTATAATTCACCCCTCCACTTT.

The rearrangement links TRBV9 to TRBJ1-1; 7 nucleotides line up with TRBD1. The CDR3 extends over 15 amino acids. Germline CDR1 SGDLS, CDR2 YYNGEE. V shed 3 bases and J 3 bases; nucleotides not matched to a gene: 8. CDR3 region: CASSARDRTYTEAFF. The CDR3 coding sequence is TGTGCCAGCAGCGCCAGGGACAGAACGTACACTGAAGCTTTCTTT.

About this clone: The germline gene is not matched at one end of the junction; a read error may be the cause. The J gene is TRBJ2-7, the V gene TRBV27; a weak D match, TRBD1 (5 bases). The CDR3 has 12 amino acids. Germline assignment: CDR1 MNHEY and CDR2 SMNVEV (reference sequence). The DNA for the CDR3 is TGTGCCAGCAGTTTTACCTTTGGGGCCCAGCTCTTC. It translates to CASSFTFGAQLF.

The chain couples TRBV6-5 to TRBJ1-1, with D uncertain. Trimming removed 0 bases at V and 3 bases at J, with 8 bases between. This CDR3 is built from 14 residues. The germline V gene encodes CDR1 MNHEY and CDR2 SVGAGI. CDR3 sequence: CASSYSTGYTEAFF. The CDR3, as DNA: TGTGCCAGCAGTTACTCGACGGGGTACACTGAAGCTTTCTTT.

This clone was observed a handful of times. The V call is TRBV9, the J call TRBJ1-3; TRBD1 matches 7 bases. From germline, CDR1 is SGDLS and CDR2 YYNGEE. The length of the CDR3 is 14 residues. The junction had 3 bases not matched to a gene; V was cut back by 0 bases and J by 6 bases. The CDR3 loop reads CASSVAQGENTIYF. The DNA for the CDR3 is TGTGCCAGCAGCGTAGCCCAGGGGGAAAACACCATATATTTT. The full variable domain, its missing parts supplied by reference TRBV9 and TRBJ1-3, is DSGVTQTPKHLITATGQRVTLRCSPRSGDLSVYWYQQSLDQGLQFLIQYYNGEERAKGNILERFSAQQFPDLHSELNLSSLELGDSALYFCASSVAQGENTIYFGEGSWLTVV.

This sequence joins TRBV29-1 and TRBJ2-6, with 8 bases matching TRBD1. CDR1 is SQVTM and CDR2 is ANQGSEA in the germline V gene. CDR3 size: 18 residues. After removal of 5 bases from V and 0 bases from J, the junction contained 12 bases not matched to a gene. CDR3 DNA: TGCAGCGTTTGGGACACAGGGGGACTCCTCTCTGGGGCCAACGTCCTGACTTTC. Translating it yields CSVWDTGGLLSGANVLTF.

The gene calls are TRBV9 and TRBJ1-4; a possible D gene is TRBD1 (6 bases). The CDR3 runs to 17 residues. V lost 0 bases and J lost 2, with 14 bases in between. Per germline, CDR1 SGDLS and CDR2 YYNGEE. CDR3 region: CASSVGAGVGTNEKLFF. CDR3 bases: TGTGCCAGCAGCGTAGGCGCAGGGGTGGGGACTAATGAAAAACTGTTTTTT. Variable domain in full (rest from reference TRBV9 and TRBJ1-4): DSGVTQTPKHLITATGQRVTLRCSPRSGDLSVYWYQQSLDQGLQFLIQYYNGEERAKGNILERFSAQQFPDLHSELNLSSLELGDSALYFCASSVGAGVGTNEKLFFGSGTQLSVL.

This chain connects TRBV14 to TRBJ1-1; 8 bases align to TRBD1. The CDR3 runs to 16 residues. Germline V gives CDR1 SGHDN, CDR2 FVKESK. V dropped 5 bases and J dropped 3; count of bases not matched to a gene: 11. This CDR3 reads CASSFYRGRGDTEAFF. DNA for the CDR3: TGTGCCAGCAGCTTCTACAGGGGGAGGGGAGACACTGAAGCTTTCTTT.

The chain links TRBV19 to TRBJ1-2; D may be TRBD1 (5 bases). The V end was cut by 9 bases, the J end by 4 bases, with 24 bases between. This CDR3 is 16 amino acids long. Germline V gene data show CDR1 as LNHDA and CDR2 as SQIVND (reference sequence). The DNA for the CDR3 is TGTGCCAGCTCGTTGGCGTGGCAGGGAGGATTCTATGGCTACACCTTC. Amino acid sequence: CASSLAWQGGFYGYTF.

This chain connects TRBV6-1 to TRBJ2-5, with 9 bases fitting TRBD1. The J call is in doubt because the DNA end fits TRBJ2-7 better. There are 14 residues in the CDR3. Germline CDR1 reads MNHNS; CDR2 reads SASEGT. The chain's CDR3 is CASSRTGVSVEQYF. CDR3 bases: TGTGCCAGCAGTCGGACAGGGGTGTCGGTCGAGCAGTACTTC.

This clone has more than one count but fewer than ten. Other DNA sequences of this sample code for an identical CDR3. The chain combines TRBV5-1 with TRBJ1-2, with 11 bases that match TRBD1. The CDR3 consists of 16 residues. The germline V gene has CDR1 SGHRS and CDR2 YFSETQ. After removal of 1 base from V and 3 bases from J, the junction contained 5 bases not matched to a gene. CDR3 amino acids: CASSLSPGQGDYGYTF. The CDR3 nucleotides are TGCGCCAGCAGCTTGTCTCCGGGACAGGGGGACTATGGCTACACCTTC.

The chain employs TRBV6-6 and TRBJ2-7; D remains ambiguous. V dropped 2 bases and J dropped 3 bases, with 8 bases sitting between them. The germline gives CDR1 MNHNY, CDR2 SVGAGI (reference sequence). This CDR3 has 13 residues. The CDR3 sequence is CASSYGSGYEQYF. DNA of the CDR3: TGTGCCAGCAGTTACGGGTCAGGCTACGAGCAGTACTTC.

This clone was seen just once. The genes are TRBV7-2 and TRBJ1-6, with unresolved D. Germline V CDR1 and CDR2: SGHTA, FQGNSA. The V and J ends lost 5 bases and 12 bases respectively, with 8 bases between them. The CDR3 has 11 amino acids. The CDR3 sequence is CASSEGGPLHF. The CDR3 DNA sequence: TGTGCCAGCAGCGAGGGAGGACCCCTCCACTTT.

V is TRBV14 and J is TRBJ2-3; TRBD2 agrees at 8 bases. Germline trimming cut 4 bases from V and 0 bases from J; bases unmatched to any gene: 6. CDR3 length: 16 amino acids. Germline CDR1 and CDR2: SGHDN and FVKESK. CDR3 bases: TGTGCCAGCAGCCCCTTCGGGGGGGGGAGCACAGATACGCAGTATTTT. Translation gives CASSPFGGGSTDTQYF.

This clone was observed a few times. The V gene is TRBV7-9, the J gene TRBJ1-4, with D tentatively TRBD1 (5 bases). The V gene's germline CDR1 is SEHNR and CDR2 FQNEAQ (reference sequence). V was clipped by 7 bases and J by 7 bases, with 10 bases between them. This CDR3 spans 12 amino acids. In nucleotides, the CDR3 is TGTGCCAGCAAGCCGGGGGGTGAAAAACTGTTTTTT. Its translation is CASKPGGEKLFF.

This chain joins TRBV30 and TRBJ1-1, with D perhaps matching TRBD1 (5 bases). The CDR3 is 13 residues long. The V gene's germline CDR1 is GTSNPN and CDR2 SVGIG (reference sequence). Trimming removed 4 bases from V and 0 bases from J, with 9 bases in between. In nucleotides, the CDR3 is TGTGCCTGGAACAGGTTCATGAACACTGAAGCTTTCTTT. Its translation is CAWNRFMNTEAFF.